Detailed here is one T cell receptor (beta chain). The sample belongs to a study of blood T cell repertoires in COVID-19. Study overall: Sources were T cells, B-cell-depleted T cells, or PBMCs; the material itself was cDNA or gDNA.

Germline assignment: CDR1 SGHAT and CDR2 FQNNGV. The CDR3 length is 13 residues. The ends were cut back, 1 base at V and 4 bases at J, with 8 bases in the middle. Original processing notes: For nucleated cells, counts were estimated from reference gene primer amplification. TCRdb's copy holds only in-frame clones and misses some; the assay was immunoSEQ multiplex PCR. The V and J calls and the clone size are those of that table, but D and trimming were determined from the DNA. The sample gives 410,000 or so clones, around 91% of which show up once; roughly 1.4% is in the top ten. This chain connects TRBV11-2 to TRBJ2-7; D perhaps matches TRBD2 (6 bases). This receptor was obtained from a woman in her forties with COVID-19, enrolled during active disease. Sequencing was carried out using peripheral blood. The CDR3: CASSLAGTYEQYF. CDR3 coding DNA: TGTGCCAGCAGCTTAGCCGGGACTTACGAGCAGTACTTC.